The T cell receptor beta chain described here comes from a study of response to subunit inactivated influenza vaccine. Study-wide results and caveats: There was a suggestion from the authors that each seasonal influenza vaccination recruits few new T cells.

Worth noting for this clonotype: Its antigen is as yet unknown.

TCRdb redid the calling of the RT-PCR reads with MiXCR, one entry per CDR3 protein. The repertoire consists of about 570,000 distinct CDR3 sequences, with approximately 10% occurring once and the leading ten covering 9.5% to 11%. Trimming removed 5 bases from V and 0 bases from J, with 17 bases in between. Germline V gives CDR1 DFQATT, CDR2 SNEGSKA (reference sequence). This CDR3 has 15 residues. These sequences were also reported in another study, on T cells expressing NK-cell markers. That study adds: UMI-tagged 5'RACE template switching yielded the TCR beta cDNA. The contribution of dominant NKG2C+ clonotypes to CD8+ T cells in about six donors was roughly 1.0-7.5%.

The sequenced sample was PBMCs from blood, obtained on the day of vaccination. This receptor was taken from a man aged 45-65 years who received an inactivated influenza vaccine. This sequence joins TRBV20-1 and TRBJ2-7; a weak D match, TRBD2 (5 bases). CDR3 coding DNA: TGCAGTGCTCCCTCCCGGGATCGCTACTCCTACGAGCAGTACTTC. Translating gives CSAPSRDRYSYEQYF.